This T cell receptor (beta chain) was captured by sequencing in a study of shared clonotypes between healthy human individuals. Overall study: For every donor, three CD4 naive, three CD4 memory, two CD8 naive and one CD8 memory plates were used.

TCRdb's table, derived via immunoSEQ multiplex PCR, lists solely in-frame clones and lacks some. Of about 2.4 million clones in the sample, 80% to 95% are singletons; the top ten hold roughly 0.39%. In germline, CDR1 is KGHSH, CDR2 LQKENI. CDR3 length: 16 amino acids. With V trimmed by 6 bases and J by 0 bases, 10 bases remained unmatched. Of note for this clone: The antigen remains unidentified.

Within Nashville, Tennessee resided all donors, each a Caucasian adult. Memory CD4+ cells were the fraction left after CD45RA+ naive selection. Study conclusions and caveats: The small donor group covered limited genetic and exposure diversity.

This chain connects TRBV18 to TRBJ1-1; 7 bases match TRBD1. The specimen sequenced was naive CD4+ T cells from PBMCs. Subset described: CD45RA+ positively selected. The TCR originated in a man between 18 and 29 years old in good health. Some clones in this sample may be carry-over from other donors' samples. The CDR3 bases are TGTGCCAGCTCCTCGGGACAGTTACTCTTGAACACTGAAGCTTTCTTT. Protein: CASSSGQLLLNTEAFF.